The next 26 T cell receptor beta chains were all read from a single sample in a study of siplizumab effects on memory and regulatory T cells. The assay was immunoSEQ multiplex PCR, and TCRdb's table has in-frame clones only and misses some. The repertoire holds some 53,000 clones, with 95% to 98% as singletons. Sequencing was performed on naive CD4+ T cells sorted from blood. Receptors originate from a human donor in good health.

The J gene is TRBJ2-1, the V gene TRBV7-9; 8 positions match TRBD2. This CDR3 is built from 18 residues. V was pared by 0 bases and J by 1 base, with 8 bases of the junction left unmatched. In germline, CDR1 is SEHNR, CDR2 FQNEAQ (reference sequence). This CDR3 is CASSLALTSGKSYNEQFF. The CDR3 coding sequence is TGTGCCAGCAGCTTAGCCCTTACTAGCGGTAAATCCTACAATGAGCAGTTCTTC.

The chain carries TRBV7-3 and TRBJ1-1, with D perhaps TRBD1 (6 bases). V gave up 7 bases and J gave up 5 bases, with 14 bases separating them. The germline V gene has CDR1 SGHTA and CDR2 FQGTGA. There are 13 residues in the CDR3. CDR3 coding DNA: TGTGCCAGCACCCAGGGGAGGGGTACTGAAGCTTTCTTT. Encoded protein: CASTQGRGTEAFF. The whole variable domain, filled in from reference TRBV7-3 and TRBJ1-1, reads GAGVSQTPSNKVTEKGKYVELRCDPISGHTALYWYRQSLGQGPEFLIYFQGTGAADDSGLPNDRFFAVRPEGSVSTLKIQRTERGDSAVYLCASTQGRGTEAFFGQGTRLTVV.

This clone occurred once. This chain joins TRBV18 and TRBJ1-1; TRBD1 is a possible D gene (5 bases). From germline, CDR1 is KGHSH and CDR2 LQKENI. This CDR3 contains 17 residues. V lost 6 bases to trimming and J lost 8 bases, with 28 bases between them. CDR3 coding DNA: TGTGCCAGCTCCCCTCCCTCGTGGGGGAAAAGCGTGCTGGAAGCTTTCTTT. Translating it yields CASSPPSWGKSVLEAFF.

The chain joins TRBV5-4 to TRBJ2-1, with 8 bases fitting TRBD1. Unmatched junction bases numbered 8, after V lost 3 bases and J lost 3 bases. Germline CDR1 SGHNT, CDR2 YYREEE (reference sequence). This CDR3 is 16 amino acids long. Here the CDR3 reads CASSYTTGAIYNEQFF. The CDR3 DNA sequence: TGTGCCAGCAGCTATACGACAGGGGCTATCTACAATGAGCAGTTCTTC.

The genes are TRBV18 and TRBJ1-1; TRBD1 is a possible D gene (5 bases). This CDR3 has 14 residues. The germline V and J ends were trimmed by 5 bases and 4 bases, with 14 bases remaining between them. Germline CDR1 reads KGHSH; CDR2 reads LQKENI. CDR3 loop: CASSSTDSGTEAFF. CDR3 bases: TGTGCCAGCTCATCGACAGACAGCGGCACTGAAGCTTTCTTT.

A single count supports this clone. The gene calls are TRBV2 and TRBJ2-1, with a weak D call TRBD2 (5 bases). CDR1 is SNHLY and CDR2 is FYNNEI in the germline V gene. This CDR3 contains 15 residues. Trimming took off 7 bases at V and 2 bases at J, with 15 bases between the two ends. This CDR3 is CASTQAERTYNEQFF. The CDR3 nucleotides are TGTGCCAGCACCCAAGCGGAGCGGACCTACAATGAGCAGTTCTTC.

This sequence joins TRBV15 and TRBJ2-1; the match to TRBD2 covers 9 bases. V dropped 3 bases and J dropped 4; count of bases not matched to a gene: 7. The CDR3 has 16 amino acids. The germline gives CDR1 LNHNV, CDR2 YYDKDF (reference sequence). The CDR3 here is CATSSRPSGMYNEQFF. The DNA of the CDR3 is TGTGCCACCAGCAGTAGGCCTAGCGGGATGTACAATGAGCAGTTCTTC.

The chain is built from TRBV19 and TRBJ2-3; 12 bases map to TRBD2. CDR1 is LNHDA, CDR2 SQIVND, per germline (reference sequence). This CDR3 is 17 amino acids long. The V segment lost 6 bases and the J segment 0 bases; nucleotides outside the gene matches: 7. This CDR3 is CASSLRTSGTSTDTQYF. CDR3 nucleotides: TGTGCCAGTAGCCTGAGGACTAGCGGGACTAGCACAGATACGCAGTATTTT.

The chain is built from TRBV4-2 and TRBJ2-2, with TRBD1 matching over 11 bases. CDR3 length: 15 amino acids. CDR1 and CDR2 (germline): LGHNA, YNFKEQ. Losses at the gene ends were 5 bases for V and 6 bases for J; bases not matched to a gene: 5. DNA of the CDR3: TGTGCCAGCAGCGTTGGACAGGGGGCAGCCGGGGAGCTGTTTTTT. Its translation is CASSVGQGAAGELFF.

The chain uses TRBV18 and TRBJ1-5; TRBD1 might be the D (6 bases). V dropped 6 bases and J dropped 1 base, with 10 bases sitting between them. Germline V gives CDR1 KGHSH, CDR2 LQKENI. The CDR3 runs to 14 residues. The chain's CDR3 is CASSEQGSNQPQHF. DNA of the CDR3: TGTGCCAGCTCCGAACAGGGAAGCAATCAGCCCCAGCATTTT.

This clone was observed once. This rearrangement joins TRBV6-5 to TRBJ1-2; D may be TRBD1 (5 bases). This CDR3 has 11 amino acids. Germline V CDR1 and CDR2: MNHEY, SVGAGI. The V gene lost 4 bases and the J gene lost 8 bases, with 8 bases spanning the gap. Here the CDR3 DNA reads TGTGCCAGCAGTTCTGGGGGAGGCTACACCTTC. Translated: CASSSGGGYTF.

J is TRBJ2-7 and V is TRBV5-1; possible D gene TRBD1, 7 bases. Trimming pared 3 bases from V and 5 bases from J, leaving 12 bases between. CDR3 size: 13 residues. CDR1 is SGHRS, CDR2 YFSETQ, per germline. The CDR3 protein is CASSSGGSHEQYF. The CDR3 DNA sequence: TGCGCCAGCAGCTCAGGGGGGTCCCACGAGCAGTACTTC.

This chain connects TRBV30 to TRBJ1-6, with unresolved D. V gave up 1 base and J gave up 8 bases, with 9 bases separating them. The germline V gene encodes CDR1 GTSNPN and CDR2 SVGIG (reference sequence). The CDR3 contains 13 residues. The CDR3 sequence: CAWSEGLDSPLHF. Here the CDR3 DNA reads TGTGCCTGGAGTGAAGGGCTGGATTCACCCCTCCACTTT.

The rearrangement links TRBV2 to TRBJ2-2; D is unresolved. The germline V gene has CDR1 SNHLY and CDR2 FYNNEI. There are 13 residues in the CDR3. Trimming left V 7 bases short and J 6 bases short, with 12 bases between. The CDR3 DNA sequence: TGTGCCAGCACGCTAGTTGGCGCCGGGGAGCTGTTTTTT. It specifies CASTLVGAGELFF.

This chain joins TRBV4-3 and TRBJ2-7; TRBD1 matches 7 bases. Trimming cost V 3 bases and J 0 bases; bases outside gene matches: 8. The V gene's germline CDR1 is LGHNA and CDR2 YSLEER. The CDR3 runs to 16 residues. Here the CDR3 DNA reads TGCGCCAGCAGCCAGGAAGCGGACAGGTCCTCCTACGAGCAGTACTTC. Its protein product is CASSQEADRSSYEQYF.

The CDR3 loop reads CASSFDYSYEQYF. DNA of the CDR3: TGTGCCAGCAGCTTTGATTACTCCTACGAGCAGTACTTC. This chain joins TRBV7-9 and TRBJ2-7, with D unclear. In germline, CDR1 is SEHNR, CDR2 FQNEAQ (reference sequence). CDR3 length: 13 residues. The ends were cut back, 3 bases at V and 0 bases at J, with 6 bases in the middle.

The chain recombines TRBV7-2 with TRBJ2-7, with 7 bases lining up with TRBD1. Germline CDR1 SGHTA, CDR2 FQGNSA. CDR3 size: 16 residues. V shed 5 bases and J 2 bases; nucleotides not matched to a gene: 12. CDR3 coding DNA: TGTGCCAGCAGCCCCCCCCGACAGGGCCCAACCTACGAGCAGTACTTC. Translating gives CASSPPRQGPTYEQYF. The variable domain in full, with the rest retrieved from reference TRBV7-2 and TRBJ2-7, is GAGVSQSPSNKVTEKGKDVELRCDPISGHTALYWYRQSLGQGLEFLIYFQGNSAPDKSGLPSDRFSAERTGGSVSTLTIQRTQQEDSAVYLCASSPPRQGPTYEQYFGPGTRLTVT.

The chain combines TRBV6-1 with TRBJ2-1, with 7 nucleotides matching TRBD1. V shed 6 bases and J 5 bases; nucleotides not matched to a gene: 7. This CDR3 is 14 amino acids long. Germline CDR1 reads MNHNS; CDR2 reads SASEGT. The DNA of the CDR3 is TGTGCCAGCAGCCCGGACAGGTTAAACAATGAGCAGTTCTTC. The encoded protein is CASSPDRLNNEQFF.

Note on this clone: Other DNA sequences in the sample encode the same CDR3. This chain joins TRBV7-3 and TRBJ2-2, with no clear D. V was cut by 2 bases and J by 1 base, with 11 bases left in between. This CDR3 contains 16 residues. Germline V gene sequence: CDR1 SGHTA, CDR2 FQGTGA. CDR3 coding DNA: TGTGCCAGCAGCTTAGGTCTGGGCCAGAACACCGGGGAGCTGTTTTTT. Residues: CASSLGLGQNTGELFF.

This clone occurred once. This chain connects TRBV5-1 to TRBJ2-7; 11 nucleotides align to TRBD2. V was pared by 1 base and J by 4 bases, with 4 bases of the junction left unmatched. The CDR3 length is 15 residues. The germline gives CDR1 SGHRS, CDR2 YFSETQ. CDR3 residues: CASSLTSGSTYEQYF. CDR3 nucleotide sequence: TGCGCCAGCAGCTTGACTAGCGGGAGTACATACGAGCAGTACTTC.

The chain is built from TRBV4-2 and TRBJ1-2, with D perhaps matching TRBD1 (5 bases). Germline CDR1 reads LGHNA; CDR2 reads YNFKEQ. Trimming cost V 0 bases and J 3 bases, with 17 bases left between them. CDR3 length: 17 residues. CDR3 protein: CASSQDQGGVLHYGYTF. DNA of the CDR3: TGTGCCAGCAGCCAAGACCAGGGCGGGGTTTTACACTATGGCTACACCTTC.

V gene TRBV5-1 combines with J gene TRBJ1-3; D gene ambiguous. Germline assignment: CDR1 SGHRS and CDR2 YFSETQ. The CDR3 spans 16 residues. The V end was cut by 0 bases, the J end by 4 bases, with 14 bases between. CDR3 sequence: CASSLAGSRLGNTIYF. The CDR3 nucleotides are TGCGCCAGCAGCTTGGCCGGGTCCCGTTTGGGAAACACCATATATTTT.

The J gene is TRBJ2-7, the V gene TRBV25-1, with a possible D match to TRBD2 (5 bases). The V and J ends lost 6 bases and 6 bases respectively, with 18 bases between them. CDR1 is MGHDK and CDR2 is SYGVNS in the germline V gene. The CDR3 covers 14 residues. Written as DNA, the CDR3 is TGTGCCAGCAGAGCCCCGGTAATCGCGGGCGAGCAGTACTTC. It specifies CASRAPVIAGEQYF.

The chain couples TRBV2 to TRBJ1-4, with D uncertain. V was clipped by 3 bases and J by 6 bases, with 14 bases between them. The CDR3 sequence is 15 residues long. CDR1 SNHLY and CDR2 FYNNEI come from the germline V gene. The CDR3 DNA follows: TGTGCCAGCAGTGACGACTCCCCCCCTGATGAAAAACTGTTTTTT. Encoded protein: CASSDDSPPDEKLFF.

This chain connects TRBV7-2 to TRBJ1-5; 7 bases map to TRBD1. V dropped 5 bases and J dropped 3; count of bases not matched to a gene: 7. CDR1 and CDR2 (germline): SGHTA, FQGNSA. The CDR3 is 15 amino acids. The CDR3 bases are TGTGCCAGCAGCCCCCGGACAGGAGACAATCAGCCCCAGCATTTT. This codes for CASSPRTGDNQPQHF.

The chain combines TRBV5-6 with TRBJ1-5; D gene uncertain. Germline CDR1 reads SGHDT; CDR2 reads YYEEEE. The CDR3 is made up of 12 amino acids. The V end was cut by 1 base, the J end by 6 bases, with 5 bases between. The CDR3 loop reads CASSLSGQPQHF. The CDR3 DNA sequence: TGTGCCAGCAGCTTGTCAGGTCAGCCCCAGCATTTT.